This T cell receptor (beta chain) was captured by sequencing in a study of T-cell reconstitution after alpha-beta-depleted transplantation in children (dated by TCRdb to between 2015 and 2016). Some background on the complete study: Using TCR repertoire profiling, the study followed T-cell immune reconstitution in a quantitative way in children after TCRalphabeta/CD19-depleted allogeneic hematopoietic cell transplantation.

This clonotype was detected ten times or more. Its antigen remains undetermined. The sample holds no much larger clone one base away, and base qualities are not on file. Preparation of the library involved PCR. Sequencing instrument: Illumina HiSeq 2500. TCR library preparation used molecular barcoding, with unique molecular identifiers applied to normalize quantification of the TCRbeta repertoire. Using fastp trimming at Q25 and MiXCR clonotype assembly, TCRdb reanalyzed the public sequencing data and kept in-frame beta chains. Entries that share a CDR3 protein sequence are merged under the most common genes and DNA. This sample is represented by over 450,000 distinct CDR3 sequences; approximately 10% of them were singletons. The top ten clones comprise roughly 2% of the sample. CDR3 length: 13 amino acids, cysteine to phenylalanine. The read is trimmed to its CDR3 DNA, 39 bases read in frame from base 1. From V the trimming removes 3 bases and from J it removes 7 bases, while the gene matches leave 3 bases of the junction unaccounted for. In the germline V gene (reference sequence), CDR1 corresponds to LGHDT and CDR2 to YNNKEL.

The treatment or condition label, as the study defines it: allogeneic hematopoietic cell transplantation with graft depleted of TCRalphabeta T cells and CD19 B cells. Transplant recipients were children who received TCRalphabeta/CD19-depleted allogeneic hematopoietic cell grafts. The paper's findings and limits, for the study overall: The frequencies of hyperexpanded clones fell over the following months, and after one year, T-cell counts and TCRbeta diversity were mostly attributed to newly produced T cells. In some patients, the high TCRbeta diversity seen at day 60 was put down to recipient T cells and intrathymic progenitors that had survived conditioning. The apparently early recovery of alphabetaT-cell counts about two months after transplant reportedly depended on only several hundred rapidly expanded clones that came from non-depleted graft cells.

The clonotype comes from a child aged 2-9 years with inherited bone marrow failure, due to receive a stem cell transplant. This chain joins TRBV3-1 to TRBJ1-5; a stretch of 7 junction bases matches TRBD1. The material sequenced was PBMCs, taken before TCRalphabeta/CD19-depleted stem cell transplant. The encoded CDR3 is CASSQTGQQPQHF. The DNA sequence follows: TGTGCCAGCAGCCAGACGGGACAGCAGCCCCAGCATTTT.